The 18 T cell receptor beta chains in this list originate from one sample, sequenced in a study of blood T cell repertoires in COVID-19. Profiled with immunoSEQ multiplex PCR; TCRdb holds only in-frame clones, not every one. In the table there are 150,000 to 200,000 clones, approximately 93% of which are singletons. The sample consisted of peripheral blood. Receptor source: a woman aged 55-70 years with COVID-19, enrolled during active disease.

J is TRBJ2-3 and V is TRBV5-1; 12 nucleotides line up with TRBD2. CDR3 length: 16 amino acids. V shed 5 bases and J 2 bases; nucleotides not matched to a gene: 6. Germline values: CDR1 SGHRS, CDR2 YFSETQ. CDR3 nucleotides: TGCGCCAGCAGAACTACTAGCGGGGGGCTCACAGATACGCAGTATTTT. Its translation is CASRTTSGGLTDTQYF.

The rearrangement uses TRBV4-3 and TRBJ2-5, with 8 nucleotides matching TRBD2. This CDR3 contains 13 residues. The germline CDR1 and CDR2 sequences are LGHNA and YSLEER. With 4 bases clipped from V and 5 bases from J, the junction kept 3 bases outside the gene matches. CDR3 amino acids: CASSLGLGETQYF. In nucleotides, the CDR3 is TGCGCCAGCAGCCTGGGACTAGGCGAGACCCAGTACTTC.

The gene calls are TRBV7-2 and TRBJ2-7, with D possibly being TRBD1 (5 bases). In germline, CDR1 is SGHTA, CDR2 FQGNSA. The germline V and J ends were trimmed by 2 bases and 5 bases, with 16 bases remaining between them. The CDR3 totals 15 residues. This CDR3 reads CASSLRSGDRNEQYF. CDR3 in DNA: TGTGCCAGCAGCTTACGTTCCGGCGACAGAAACGAGCAGTACTTC.

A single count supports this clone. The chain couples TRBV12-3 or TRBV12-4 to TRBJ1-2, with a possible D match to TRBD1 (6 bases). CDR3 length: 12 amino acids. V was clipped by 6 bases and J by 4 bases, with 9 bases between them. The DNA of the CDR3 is TGTGCCAGCAGAGGACAGTTCTATGGCTACACCTTC. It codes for CASRGQFYGYTF.

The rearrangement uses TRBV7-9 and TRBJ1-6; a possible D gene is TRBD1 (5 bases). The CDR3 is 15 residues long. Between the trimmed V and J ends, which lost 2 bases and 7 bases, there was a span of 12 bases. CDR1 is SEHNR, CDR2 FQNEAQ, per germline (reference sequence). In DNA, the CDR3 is TGTGCCAGCAGCTTACCTCAGGGAGGGAATTCACCCCTCCACTTT. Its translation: CASSLPQGGNSPLHF. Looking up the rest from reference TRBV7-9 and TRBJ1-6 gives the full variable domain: DTGVSQNPRHKITKRGQNVTFRCDPISEHNRLYWYRQTLGQGPEFLTYFQNEAQLEKSRLLSDRFSAERPKGSFSTLEIQRTEQGDSAMYLCASSLPQGGNSPLHFGNGTRLTVT.

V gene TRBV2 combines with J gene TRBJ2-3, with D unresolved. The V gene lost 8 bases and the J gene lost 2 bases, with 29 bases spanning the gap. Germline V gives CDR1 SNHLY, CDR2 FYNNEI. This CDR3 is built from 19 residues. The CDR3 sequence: CASHTVEWQPKRVTDTQYF. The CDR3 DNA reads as TGTGCCAGCCATACCGTCGAGTGGCAGCCGAAGCGAGTCACAGATACGCAGTATTTT.

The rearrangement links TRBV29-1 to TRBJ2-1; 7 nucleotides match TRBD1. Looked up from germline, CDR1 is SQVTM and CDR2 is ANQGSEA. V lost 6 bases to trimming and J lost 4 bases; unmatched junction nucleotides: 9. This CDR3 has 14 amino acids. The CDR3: CSVLTGSLYNEQFF. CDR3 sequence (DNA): TGCAGCGTCCTGACAGGGAGTCTTTACAATGAGCAGTTCTTC.

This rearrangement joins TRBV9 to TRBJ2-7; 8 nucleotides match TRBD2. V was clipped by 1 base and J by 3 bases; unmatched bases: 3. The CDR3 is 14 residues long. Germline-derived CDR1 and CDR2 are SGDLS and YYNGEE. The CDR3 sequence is CASSVSSGGYEQYF. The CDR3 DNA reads TGTGCCAGCAGCGTATCAAGCGGGGGCTACGAGCAGTACTTC.

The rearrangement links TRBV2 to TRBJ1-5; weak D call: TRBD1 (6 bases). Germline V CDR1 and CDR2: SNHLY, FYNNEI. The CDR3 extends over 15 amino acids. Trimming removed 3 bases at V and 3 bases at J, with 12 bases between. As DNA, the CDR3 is TGTGCCAGCAGTGAGAAGTCAGGGGACAATCAGCCCCAGCATTTT. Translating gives CASSEKSGDNQPQHF.

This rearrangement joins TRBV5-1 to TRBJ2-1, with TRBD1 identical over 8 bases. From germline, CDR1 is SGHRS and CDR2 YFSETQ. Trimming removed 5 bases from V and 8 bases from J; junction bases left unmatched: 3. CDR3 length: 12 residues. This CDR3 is CASRPTGDEQFF. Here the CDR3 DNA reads TGCGCCAGCAGACCGACAGGGGATGAGCAGTTCTTC.

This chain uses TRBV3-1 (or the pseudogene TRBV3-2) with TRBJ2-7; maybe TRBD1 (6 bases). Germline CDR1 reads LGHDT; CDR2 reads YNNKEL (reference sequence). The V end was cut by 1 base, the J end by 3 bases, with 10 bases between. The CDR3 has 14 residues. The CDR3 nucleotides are TGTGCCAGCAGCCAAGCCGGGACACACTACGAGCAGTACTTC. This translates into CASSQAGTHYEQYF.

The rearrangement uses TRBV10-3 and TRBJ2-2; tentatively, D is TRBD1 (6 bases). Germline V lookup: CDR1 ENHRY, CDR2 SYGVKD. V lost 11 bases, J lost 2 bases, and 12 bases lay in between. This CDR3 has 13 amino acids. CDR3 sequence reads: CAVRQVNTGELFF. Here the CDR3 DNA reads TGTGCCGTACGACAGGTTAACACCGGGGAGCTGTTTTTT.

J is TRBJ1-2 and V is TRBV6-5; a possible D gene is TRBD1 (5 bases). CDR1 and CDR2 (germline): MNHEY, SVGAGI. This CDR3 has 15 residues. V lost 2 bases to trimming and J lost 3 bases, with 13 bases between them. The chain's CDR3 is CASSYRQTNHYGYTF. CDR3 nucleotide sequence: TGTGCCAGCAGTTACAGACAGACCAATCACTATGGCTACACCTTC.

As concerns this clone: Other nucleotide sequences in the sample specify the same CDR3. The CDR3 region has the DNA TGCAGCGTGGGGCTAGGGGTAAATCAGCCCCAGCATTTT. It encodes CSVGLGVNQPQHF. The chain has TRBV29-1 and TRBJ1-5; a weak D match, TRBD1 (5 bases). The V gene lost 6 bases and the J gene lost 4 bases, with 13 bases spanning the gap. This CDR3 is built from 13 residues. The V gene's germline CDR1 is SQVTM and CDR2 ANQGSEA.

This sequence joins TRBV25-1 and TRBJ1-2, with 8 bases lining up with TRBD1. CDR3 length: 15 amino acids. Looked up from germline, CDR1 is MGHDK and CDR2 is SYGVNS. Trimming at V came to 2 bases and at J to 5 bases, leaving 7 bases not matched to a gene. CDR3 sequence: CASSEQGAVVYGYTF. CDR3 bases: TGTGCCAGCAGTGAACAGGGGGCTGTCGTTTATGGCTACACCTTC.

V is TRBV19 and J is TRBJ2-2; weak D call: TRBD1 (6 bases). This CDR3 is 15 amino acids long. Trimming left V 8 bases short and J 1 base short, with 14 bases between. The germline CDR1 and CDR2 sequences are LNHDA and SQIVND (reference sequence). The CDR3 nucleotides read TGTGCCAGTTCAGACAGGTCCTGGAACACCGGGGAGCTGTTTTTT. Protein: CASSDRSWNTGELFF.

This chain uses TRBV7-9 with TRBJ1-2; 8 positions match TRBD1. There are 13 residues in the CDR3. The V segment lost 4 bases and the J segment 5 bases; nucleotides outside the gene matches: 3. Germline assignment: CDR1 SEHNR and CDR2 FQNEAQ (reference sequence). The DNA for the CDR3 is TGTGCCAGCAGCTCAGGACAGGGTTATGGCTACACCTTC. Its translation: CASSSGQGYGYTF.

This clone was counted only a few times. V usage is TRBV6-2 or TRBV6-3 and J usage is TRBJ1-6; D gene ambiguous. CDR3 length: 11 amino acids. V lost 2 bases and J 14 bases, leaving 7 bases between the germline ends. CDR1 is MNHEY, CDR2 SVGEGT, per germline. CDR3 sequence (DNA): TGTGCCAGCAGTTACCAAGGAGCCCTCCACTTT. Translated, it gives CASSYQGALHF.